The rows below give T cell receptor beta chains drawn from one sample of a study of T-cell memory formation after mild COVID-19. TCRdb recomputed calls from the 5' RACE reads with MiXCR, one row per CDR3 protein. The table records 100,000 to 150,000 distinct CDR3 sequences, about 18% of them present only once. Sequenced input: PBMCs or a T cell subset sorted from them (not recorded which). The receptors stem from a young man who had mild COVID-19 (a few samples of this study predate the infection). Cell type and time point are not known. Each CDR3 is given with its conserved first and last residue. A D gene is named only where the DNA matches it firmly. Rows give clone size only sometimes, using once, few, many, or a class for an expanded clone.

j_call | v_call | d_call | clone_size | cdr3_nt | cdr3_aa
TRBJ2-5 | TRBV7-9 | . | . | TGTGCCAGCAGTCAAGGAGCGTACCGAGAGACCCAGTACTTC | CASSQGAYRETQYF
TRBJ1-2 | TRBV12-3/TRBV12-4 | . | few | TGTGCCAGCACCCAATTCGGGGCGTATGGCTACACCTTC | CASTQFGAYGYTF
TRBJ2-1 | TRBV5-5 | TRBD2 | . | TGTGCCAGCAGCTTGGGTTGGGTCACTAGCGATGAGCAGTTCTTC | CASSLGWVTSDEQFF
TRBJ2-1 | TRBV15 | TRBD1 | few | TGTGCCACCAGCAGAGGCGGGACAGGCTCGGATGAGCAGTTCTTC | CATSRGGTGSDEQFF
TRBJ2-3 | TRBV20-1 | . | . | TGCAGTGCTAGCCCCGAGGCAGATACGCAGTATTTT | CSASPEADTQYF
TRBJ1-1 | TRBV29-1 | . | many | TGCAGCGCTGCGCAGGGGACGAACACTGAAGCTTTCTTT | CSAAQGTNTEAFF
TRBJ2-3 | TRBV5-4 | TRBD2 | . | TGTGCCAGCAGCTTGGCCCGACTAGCGGCTAGCACAGATACGCAGTATTTT | CASSLARLAASTDTQYF
TRBJ2-2 | TRBV5-1 | TRBD1 | many | TGCGCCAGCAGCTTGGTGACAGGGCCCACCGGGGAGCTGTTTTTT | CASSLVTGPTGELFF
TRBJ2-3 | TRBV11-1 | . | many | TGTGCCAGCAGCCAAGGGGCAGATACGCAGTATTTT | CASSQGADTQYF
TRBJ2-5 | TRBV5-5 | TRBD2 | few | TGTGCCAGCAGCGCCGGGACTAGCGGGGGCTTACACCAAGAGACCCAGTACTTC | CASSAGTSGGLHQETQYF
TRBJ2-3 | TRBV3-1 | . | . | TGTGCCAGCAGCCCCCCTCCACGGGCCGGCACAGATACGCAGTATTTT | CASSPPPRAGTDTQYF
TRBJ2-5 | TRBV6-5 | TRBD2 | . | TGTGCCAGCAGTCGGACTAGCGAAGAGACCCAGTACTTC | CASSRTSEETQYF
TRBJ2-1 | TRBV11-1 | . | few | TGTGCCAGCAGCTCCCGGAGCCTCGGGGTCTACAATGAGCAGTTCTTC | CASSSRSLGVYNEQFF
TRBJ2-3 | TRBV7-2 | . | . | TGTGCCAGCAGCCTGCACAGGGCGGGCACAGATACGCAGTATTTT | CASSLHRAGTDTQYF
TRBJ2-5 | TRBV20-1 | . | many | TGCAGTGCTAGAAAGTGGGGAGAGCAAGAGACCCAGTACTTC | CSARKWGEQETQYF
TRBJ2-2 | TRBV4-3 | . | few | TGCGCCAGCACAACCGAGCGTAACACCGGGGAGCTGTTTTTT | CASTTERNTGELFF
TRBJ2-1 | TRBV7-9 | TRBD2 | . | TGTGCCAGCACTGGAGGAGCGGGGTCGTACAATGAGCAGTTCTTC | CASTGGAGSYNEQFF
TRBJ2-7 | TRBV28 | . | few | TGTGCCAGCAGGTCACGGCGCTACGAGCAGTACTTC | CASRSRRYEQYF
TRBJ2-2 | TRBV20-1 | TRBD1 | . | TGCAGTGCTAGAGGGGACAGGTTTACCGGGGAGCTGTTTTTT | CSARGDRFTGELFF
TRBJ2-3 | TRBV6-5 | TRBD2 | . | TGTGCCAGCGGGGGGGGAGGCGGCAGCACAGATACGCAGTATTTT | CASGGGGGSTDTQYF
TRBJ1-2 | TRBV7-8 | . | few | TGTGCCAGCAGCTTAGCGCGGGGGGCGCTTTACGATGGCTACACCTTC | CASSLARGALYDGYTF
TRBJ2-7 | TRBV20-1 | . | . | TGCAGTGCTACACCCCCTGGGAGCTCCTACGAGCAGTACTTC | CSATPPGSSYEQYF
TRBJ2-3 | TRBV6-5 | . | many | TGTGCCAGCAGCCCTATGACTTTAATTAGCACAGATACGCAGTATTTT | CASSPMTLISTDTQYF
TRBJ2-5 | TRBV27 | TRBD1 | . | TGTGCCAGCAGGGGGTTGAGGGGGCGGCAAGAGACCCAGTACTTC | CASRGLRGRQETQYF
TRBJ2-3 | TRBV20-1 | TRBD2 | few | TGCAGTGCTAGAGAACTAGCGGGGGGGCCGGTCACAGATACGCAGTATTTT | CSARELAGGPVTDTQYF
TRBJ1-1 | TRBV7-2 | . | few | TGTGCCAGCAGCTCCTATAGGCGAGCTGAAGCTTTCTTT | CASSSYRRAEAFF
TRBJ2-1 | TRBV7-2 | TRBD2 | few | TGTGCCAGCAGGACTAGCGGGGGGAATTCCTACAATGAGCAGTTCTTC | CASRTSGGNSYNEQFF
TRBJ2-7 | TRBV6-2/TRBV6-3 | TRBD2 | . | TGTGCCAGCAGTTACCGTGCAGCGGGGGGCTACTACGAGCAGTACTTC | CASSYRAAGGYYEQYF
TRBJ2-1 | TRBV5-1 | TRBD1 | few | TGCGCCAGCAGCTTCCGGGACAGGGGTGAGGAGCAGTTCTTC | CASSFRDRGEEQFF
TRBJ1-1 | TRBV12-3/TRBV12-4 | . | . | TGTGCCAGCAGTTTTAGGACACCGAACACTGAAGCTTTCTTT | CASSFRTPNTEAFF
TRBJ2-5 | TRBV20-1 | TRBD2 | . | TGCAGTGCTGATAGCGGGGCTTACCAAGAGACCCAGTACTTC | CSADSGAYQETQYF
TRBJ1-1 | TRBV3-1 | . | few | TGTGCCAGCAGCCTAAACCCCAGTCTGAACACTGAAGCTTTCTTT | CASSLNPSLNTEAFF
TRBJ1-2 | TRBV5-1 | . | few | TGCGCCAGCAGCTTGGTCTCCGCCGCAACTAACTATGGCTACACCTTC | CASSLVSAATNYGYTF
TRBJ2-5 | TRBV11-2 | . | . | TGTGCCAGCAGCCCAGGGTGGTTGTCAGAGACCCAGTACTTC | CASSPGWLSETQYF
TRBJ2-5 | TRBV5-1 | . | few | TGCGCCAGCAGCATACAAGAGGAGACCCAGTACTTC | CASSIQEETQYF
TRBJ1-1 | TRBV4-2 | . | . | TGTGCCAGCAGCCAGGCTTCAGAGAACACTGAAGCTTTCTTT | CASSQASENTEAFF
TRBJ2-5 | TRBV9 | TRBD2 | . | TGTGCCAGCAGCGAGAGGGAGGGGAAGACCCAGTACTTC | CASSEREGKTQYF
TRBJ2-3 | TRBV24-1 | . | few | TGTGCCACCAGTGATTACGGCAGACACACAGATACGCAGTATTTT | CATSDYGRHTDTQYF
TRBJ1-1 | TRBV5-6 | . | many | TGTGCCAGCAGCTTGAACACTGAAGCTTTCTTT | CASSLNTEAFF
TRBJ2-5 | TRBV6-1 | . | . | TGTGCCAGCAGTGAAGCGACGGACAGTCCGGCTCGAAAGACCCAGTACTTC | CASSEATDSPARKTQYF
TRBJ2-1 | TRBV4-2 | . | . | TGTGCCAGCAGCCAGGCCCAGGGACCGAGCTACAATGAGCAGTTCTTC | CASSQAQGPSYNEQFF
TRBJ2-1 | TRBV7-2 | TRBD2 | . | TGTGCCAGCAGCACGGGACTAGCGGGGTACAATGAGCAGTTCTTC | CASSTGLAGYNEQFF
TRBJ1-1 | TRBV29-1 | TRBD1 | few | TGCAGCACAATGGGACAGGGATACACTGAAGCTTTCTTT | CSTMGQGYTEAFF
TRBJ2-5 | TRBV7-2 | . | . | TGTGCCAGCAGCCCAGTGAGGTCGGGGACCCAGTACTTC | CASSPVRSGTQYF
TRBJ2-2 | TRBV19 | . | few | TGTGCCAGTAGTATAGCCCCGAACACCGGGGAGCTGTTTTTT | CASSIAPNTGELFF
TRBJ1-2 | TRBV28 | . | . | TGTGCCAGCAGTCCGGCGACGCCGGGGTATGGCTACACCTTC | CASSPATPGYGYTF
TRBJ1-2 | TRBV6-6 | TRBD1 | . | TGTGCCAGCATTCCGACAGGGGGCGTCCATGGCTACACCTTC | CASIPTGGVHGYTF
TRBJ2-5 | TRBV3-1 | . | few | TGTGCCAGCAGCCAGGCGGGGCAAGAGACCCAGTACTTC | CASSQAGQETQYF
TRBJ2-5 | TRBV30 | . | . | TGTGCCTGGAGTGCCGGGGGGCTCGTGACCCAGTACTTC | CAWSAGGLVTQYF
TRBJ2-1 | TRBV12-3/TRBV12-4 | . | . | TGTGCCAGCAGTTTCCAAACGCTCCATGAGCAGTTCTTC | CASSFQTLHEQFF
TRBJ1-5 | TRBV19 | . | few | TGTGCCAGTAGTATAGTGGGGGGCAATCAGCCCCAGCATTTT | CASSIVGGNQPQHF
TRBJ2-2 | TRBV12-3/TRBV12-4 | . | . | TGTGCCAGCAGGACGGGCAGGACGGGGGAGCTGTTTTTT | CASRTGRTGELFF
TRBJ1-5 | TRBV4-3 | TRBD1 | . | TGCGCCAGCAGCGGGGTTACAGGGGATCAGCCCCAGCATTTT | CASSGVTGDQPQHF
TRBJ2-5 | TRBV5-1 | TRBD2 | . | TGCGCCAGCAGCACTGGACTAGGACAAGAGACCCAGTACTTC | CASSTGLGQETQYF
TRBJ2-7 | TRBV3-1 | . | . | TGTGCCAGCAGCCAAACAGGACAGGAGCAGTACTTC | CASSQTGQEQYF
TRBJ2-5 | TRBV7-2 | TRBD2 | few | TGTGCCAGCAGCTTAAGAGCGGGGGGGCTAGAGACCCAGTACTTC | CASSLRAGGLETQYF